These 12 T cell receptor beta chains came from one sample sequenced in a study of blood T cell repertoires in COVID-19. The protocol was immunoSEQ multiplex PCR, while the TCRdb copy is restricted to in-frame clones and leaves out a portion. Among some 190,000 clones listed, more than 75% were seen once. The sample taken for sequencing was PBMCs or T cells enriched from blood (not recorded which). The receptors were gathered from a man aged 40-49 years with acute COVID-19.

The chain couples TRBV7-8 to TRBJ2-1; D is unresolved. V gave up 1 base and J gave up 8 bases, with 15 bases separating them. CDR1 is SGHVS, CDR2 FQNEAQ, per germline. The CDR3 extends over 15 amino acids. The CDR3 DNA reads as TGTGCCAGCAGCTTAGTGGTACCAGGTTCGGATGAGCAGTTCTTC. Its translation: CASSLVVPGSDEQFF.

The chain employs TRBV5-6 and TRBJ1-3; weak D call: TRBD1 (5 bases). This CDR3 has 16 residues. V was cut by 4 bases and J by 7 bases, with 21 bases left in between. Germline CDR1 is SGHDT and CDR2 is YYEEEE. The CDR3 spells CASSPWLGQGGNTIYF. CDR3 nucleotides: TGTGCCAGCAGCCCCTGGTTGGGGCAGGGAGGCAACACCATATATTTT.

The V gene is TRBV30, the J gene TRBJ2-3; 8 bases match TRBD2. V was pared by 1 base and J by 10 bases, with 1 base of the junction left unmatched. The V gene's germline CDR1 is GTSNPN and CDR2 SVGIG (reference sequence). The CDR3 loop spans 11 amino acids. The CDR3 is CAWSASGPQYF. The DNA for the CDR3 is TGTGCCTGGAGTGCTAGCGGGCCGCAGTATTTT.

CDR3 loop: CASSREREAQYF. The CDR3 region has the DNA TGTGCCAGCAGCAGAGAGCGGGAAGCGCAGTATTTT. The chain links TRBV2 to TRBJ2-3, with TRBD2 matching over 7 bases. This CDR3 has 12 residues. The germline V gene encodes CDR1 SNHLY and CDR2 FYNNEI. Trimming cost V 6 bases and J 10 bases; bases outside gene matches: 7.

This clone was observed many times. The chain joins TRBV7-9 to TRBJ1-2; TRBD1 might be the D (5 bases). This CDR3 is 11 amino acids long. Germline CDR1 and CDR2: SEHNR and FQNEAQ (reference sequence). The DNA for the CDR3 is TGTGTCGCTGGGGCAGGCCATGGCTACACCTTC. Translation gives CVAGAGHGYTF.

The chain uses TRBV15 and TRBJ2-3, with TRBD2 matching over 11 bases. J lost 2 bases, V lost 6 bases, and 7 bases had no gene match. The CDR3 consists of 16 residues. Germline V gene data show CDR1 as LNHNV and CDR2 as YYDKDF (reference sequence). The CDR3 nucleotides are TGTGCCACCAGGCGTTCTAGCGGGAGGACCACAGATACGCAGTATTTT. This codes for CATRRSSGRTTDTQYF.

This clone was detected once. The chain carries TRBV11-2 and TRBJ1-3; D is undetermined. Trimming removed 6 bases at V and 0 bases at J, with 12 bases between. The V gene's germline CDR1 is SGHAT and CDR2 FQNNGV. The CDR3 has 15 residues. As DNA, the CDR3 is TGTGCCAGCAGTCCGAGGGTGAGCTCTGGAAACACCATATATTTT. Translated: CASSPRVSSGNTIYF.

The chain combines TRBV25-1 with TRBJ2-3; 8 nucleotides line up with TRBD1. With 3 bases clipped from V and 2 bases from J, the junction kept 4 bases outside the gene matches. CDR1 and CDR2 from the germline V gene are MGHDK and SYGVNS. CDR3 length equals 15 residues. The CDR3 protein is CASSDLTGDTDTQYF. DNA for the CDR3: TGTGCCAGCAGTGATCTGACAGGGGACACAGATACGCAGTATTTT. The whole variable domain, filled in from reference TRBV25-1 and TRBJ2-3, reads EADIYQTPRYLVIGTGKKITLECSQTMGHDKMYWYQQDPGMELHLIHYSYGVNSTEKGDLSSESTVSRIRTEHFPLTLESARPSHTSQYLCASSDLTGDTDTQYFGPGTRLTVL.

This chain links TRBV5-1 with TRBJ1-4; D not resolved. Germline V lookup: CDR1 SGHRS, CDR2 YFSETQ. V was pared by 6 bases and J by 6 bases, with 21 bases between. The CDR3 runs 16 residues. The CDR3 spells CASNIGMSPPDEKLFF. As DNA, the CDR3 is TGCGCCAGCAATATCGGTATGAGTCCTCCGGATGAAAAACTGTTTTTT. Full variable domain (rest looked up from reference TRBV5-1 and TRBJ1-4): KAGVTQTPRYLIKTRGQQVTLSCSPISGHRSVSWYQQTPGQGLQFLFEYFSETQRNKGNFPGRFSGRQFSNSRSEMNVSTLELGDSALYLCASNIGMSPPDEKLFFGSGTQLSVL.

V usage is TRBV24-1 and J usage is TRBJ2-5, with 7 nucleotides matching TRBD1. The J segment lost 5 bases and the V segment lost 3 bases, leaving 5 bases of the junction unmatched. Germline V gives CDR1 KGHDR, CDR2 SFDVKD. CDR3 length: 14 residues. The CDR3: CATSDDGTVETQYF. As DNA, the CDR3 is TGTGCCACCAGTGATGACGGGACAGTGGAGACCCAGTACTTC.

This rearrangement joins TRBV4-3 to TRBJ2-5; possibly TRBD2 for D (7 bases). The CDR3 has 13 amino acids. CDR1 and CDR2 from the germline V gene are LGHNA and YSLEER. The V and J ends lost 7 bases and 5 bases respectively, with 14 bases between them. The DNA for the CDR3 is TGCGCCAGCAAAGGGGGGGAGTTCGAGACCCAGTACTTC. Translated: CASKGGEFETQYF.

CDR3 DNA: TGTGCCAGCAGATTAGCGGGAGCGGGGGCAGATACGCAGTATTTT. Its protein is CASRLAGAGADTQYF. This chain joins TRBV28 and TRBJ2-3, with TRBD2 identical over 9 bases. This CDR3 contains 15 residues. J was trimmed by 4 bases and V by 6 bases; bases with no gene match: 8. The germline gives CDR1 MDHEN, CDR2 SYDVKM. The whole variable domain, filled in from reference TRBV28 and TRBJ2-3, reads DVKVTQSSRYLVKRTGEKVFLECVQDMDHENMFWYRQDPGLGLRLIYFSYDVKMKEKGDIPEGYSVSREKKERFSLILESASTNQTSMYLCASRLAGAGADTQYFGPGTRLTVL.